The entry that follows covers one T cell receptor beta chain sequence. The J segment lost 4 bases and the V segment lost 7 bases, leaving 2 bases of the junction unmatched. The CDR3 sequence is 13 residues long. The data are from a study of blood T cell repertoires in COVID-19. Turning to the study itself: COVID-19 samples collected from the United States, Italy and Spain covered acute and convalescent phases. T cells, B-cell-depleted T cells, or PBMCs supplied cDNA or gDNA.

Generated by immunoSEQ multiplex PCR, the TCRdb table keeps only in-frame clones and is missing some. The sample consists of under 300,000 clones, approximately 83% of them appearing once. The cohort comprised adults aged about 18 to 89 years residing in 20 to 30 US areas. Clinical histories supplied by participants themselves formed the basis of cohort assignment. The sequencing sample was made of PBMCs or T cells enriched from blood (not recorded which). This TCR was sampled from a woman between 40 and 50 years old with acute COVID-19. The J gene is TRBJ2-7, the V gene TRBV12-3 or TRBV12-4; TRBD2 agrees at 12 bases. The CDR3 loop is CASKTSGSYEQYF. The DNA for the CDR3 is TGTGCCAGCAAGACTAGCGGGAGTTACGAGCAGTACTTC.